The clone carrying this T cell receptor beta chain has a count of ten or more. Its antigen is unknown. The data were obtained in a study of blood T cells in healthy people across ages. Study-wide background: Template switching recovered approximately one barcoded beta molecule for every two T cells.

The CDR3 loop spans 14 amino acids. Germline CDR1 is SGHKS and CDR2 is YYEKEE (reference sequence). Trimming took 6 bases from V and 2 from J; bases not matched to a gene: 7. The study, taken as a whole, reports: Greater diversity and more naive CD4+ cells were seen in long-lived donors than in aged donors.

For the second PCR, which ran for roughly 6 to 12 cycles, a sample-barcoded 5' primer and a J-beta primer mix were used. Per sample, CDR3-containing paired-end reads numbered at least 2.5 million. TCRdb redid the calling of the 5' RACE reads with MiXCR, one entry per CDR3 protein. The sample lists hundreds of thousands of distinct CDR3 sequences; around 28% were seen once. Collection of roughly 10 milliliters of peripheral blood was performed for each donor. V usage is TRBV5-5 and J usage is TRBJ2-5; 7 nucleotides match TRBD2. The clonotype comes from a woman older than 75 in good health. Input material: blood. CDR3 DNA: TGTGCCAGCAAAAGCAAGCGGGATCAAGAGACCCAGTACTTC. Translation: CASKSKRDQETQYF.